Listed here is a single T cell receptor (beta chain). Its matching antigen is unknown. Other DNA sequences in this sample translate to the same CDR3. This entry is derived from a study of Ad26.COV2.S vaccination and SARS-CoV-2 variants. Study outcomes and limitations: Substantial response breadth was reportedly seen for spike-specific CD8+ and CD4+ T cells after vaccination. While placebo recipients had lower spike-specific TCR breadth, vaccine recipients had more. Those who received vaccine or placebo ended up with similar non-spike TCR breadth.

TCRdb's copy holds only in-frame clones and misses some; the assay was immunoSEQ multiplex PCR. The sample yields more than 300,000 clones, around 84% seen once. Described treatment: 15 to 20 received Ad26.COV2.S at low or high dose, single or two shots; several received placebo; per-sample allocation not given. Sampling was done on day 63 after the first vaccine or placebo injection. V was clipped by 5 bases and J by 4 bases, with 8 bases between them. There are 12 residues in the CDR3. The germline V gene has CDR1 SEHNR and CDR2 FQNEAQ (reference sequence). This specimen consisted of peripheral blood, obtained in a trial of Ad26.COV2.S vaccine versus placebo. This clonotype was obtained from a person aged 18-65 years who received the Ad26.COV2.S COVID-19 vaccine or a placebo. V and J are TRBV7-9 and TRBJ1-2; D is unclear. CDR3: CASSLDGYGYTF. CDR3 nucleotides: TGTGCCAGCAGCCTGGACGGCTATGGCTACACCTTC.